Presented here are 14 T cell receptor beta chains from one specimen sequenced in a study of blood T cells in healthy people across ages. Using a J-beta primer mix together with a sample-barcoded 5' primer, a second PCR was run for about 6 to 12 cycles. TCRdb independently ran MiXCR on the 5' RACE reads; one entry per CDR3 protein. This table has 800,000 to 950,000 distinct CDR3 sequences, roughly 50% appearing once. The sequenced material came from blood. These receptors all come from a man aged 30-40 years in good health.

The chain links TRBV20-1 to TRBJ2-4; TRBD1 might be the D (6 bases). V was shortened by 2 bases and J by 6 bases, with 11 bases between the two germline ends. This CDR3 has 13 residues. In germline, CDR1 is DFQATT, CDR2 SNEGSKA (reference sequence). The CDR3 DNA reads TGCAGTGCTAGAACTTCGGACAGAAACATTCAGTACTTC. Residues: CSARTSDRNIQYF.

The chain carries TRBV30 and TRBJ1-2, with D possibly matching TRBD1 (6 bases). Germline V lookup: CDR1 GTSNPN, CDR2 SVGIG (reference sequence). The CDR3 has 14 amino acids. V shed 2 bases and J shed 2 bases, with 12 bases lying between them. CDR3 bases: TGTGCCTGGAGTACCCCAGGGGCCAACTATGGCTACACCTTC. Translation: CAWSTPGANYGYTF.

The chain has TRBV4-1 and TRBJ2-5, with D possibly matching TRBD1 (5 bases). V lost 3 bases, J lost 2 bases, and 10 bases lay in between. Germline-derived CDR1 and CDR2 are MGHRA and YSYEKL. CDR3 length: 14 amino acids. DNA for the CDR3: TGCGCCAGCAGCCACGGACACCTACAAGAGACCCAGTACTTC. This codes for CASSHGHLQETQYF.

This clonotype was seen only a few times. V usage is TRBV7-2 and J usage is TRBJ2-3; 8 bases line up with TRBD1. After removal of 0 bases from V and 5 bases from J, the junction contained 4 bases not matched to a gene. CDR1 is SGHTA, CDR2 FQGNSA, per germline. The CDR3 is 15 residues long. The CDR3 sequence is CASSLAVDRGDTQYF. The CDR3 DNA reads TGTGCCAGCAGCTTAGCCGTTGACAGGGGAGATACGCAGTATTTT.

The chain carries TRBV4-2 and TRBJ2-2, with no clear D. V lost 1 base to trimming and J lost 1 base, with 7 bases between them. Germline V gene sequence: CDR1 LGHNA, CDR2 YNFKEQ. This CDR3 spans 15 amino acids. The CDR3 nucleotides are TGTGCCAGCAGCCAAGGGCAGCAGAACACCGGGGAGCTGTTTTTT. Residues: CASSQGQQNTGELFF.

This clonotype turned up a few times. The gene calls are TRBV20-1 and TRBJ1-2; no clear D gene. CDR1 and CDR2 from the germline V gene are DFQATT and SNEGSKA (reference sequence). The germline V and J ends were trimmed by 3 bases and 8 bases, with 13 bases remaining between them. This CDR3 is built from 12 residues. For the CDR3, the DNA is TGCAGTGCTAGGCCGCCGACCCCGGGCTACACCTTC. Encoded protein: CSARPPTPGYTF.

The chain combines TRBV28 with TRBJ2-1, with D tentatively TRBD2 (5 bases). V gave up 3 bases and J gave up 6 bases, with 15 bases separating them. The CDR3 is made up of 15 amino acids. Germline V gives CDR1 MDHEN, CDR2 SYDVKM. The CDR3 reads CASSFLLESPNEQFF. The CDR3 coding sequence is TGTGCCAGCAGTTTTCTACTAGAATCCCCCAATGAGCAGTTCTTC.

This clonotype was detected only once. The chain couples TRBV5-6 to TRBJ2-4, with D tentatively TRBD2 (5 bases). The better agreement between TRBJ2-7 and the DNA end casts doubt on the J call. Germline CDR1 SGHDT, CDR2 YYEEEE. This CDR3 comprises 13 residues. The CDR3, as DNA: TGTGCCAGCAGCACCGACGGGGTAGCCGAGCAGTACTTC. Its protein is CASSTDGVAEQYF.

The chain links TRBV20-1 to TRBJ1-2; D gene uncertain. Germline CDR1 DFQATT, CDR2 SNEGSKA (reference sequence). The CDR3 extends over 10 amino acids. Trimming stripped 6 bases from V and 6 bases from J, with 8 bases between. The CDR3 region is CSARRNGYTF. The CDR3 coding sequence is TGCAGTGCACGGAGGAATGGCTACACCTTC.

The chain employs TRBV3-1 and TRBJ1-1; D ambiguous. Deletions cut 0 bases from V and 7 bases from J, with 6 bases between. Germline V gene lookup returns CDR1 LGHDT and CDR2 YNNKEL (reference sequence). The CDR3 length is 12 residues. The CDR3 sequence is CASSQDFVEAFF. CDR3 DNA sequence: TGTGCCAGCAGCCAAGATTTCGTTGAAGCTTTCTTT.

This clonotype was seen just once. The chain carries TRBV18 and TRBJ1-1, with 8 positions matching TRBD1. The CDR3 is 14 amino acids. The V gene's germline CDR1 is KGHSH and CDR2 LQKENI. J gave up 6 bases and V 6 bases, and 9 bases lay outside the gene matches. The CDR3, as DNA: TGTGCCAGCTCGGGGGACAGGACCTCTTCTGAAGCTTTCTTT. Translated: CASSGDRTSSEAFF.

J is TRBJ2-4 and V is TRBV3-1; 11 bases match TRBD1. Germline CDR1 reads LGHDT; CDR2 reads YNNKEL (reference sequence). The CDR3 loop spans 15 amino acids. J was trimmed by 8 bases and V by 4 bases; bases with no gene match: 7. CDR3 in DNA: TGTGCCAGCAGCCCCTCGGGGACAGGGGGGTACATTCAGTACTTC. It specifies CASSPSGTGGYIQYF. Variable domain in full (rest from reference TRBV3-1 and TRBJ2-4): DTAVSQTPKYLVTQMGNDKSIKCEQNLGHDTMYWYKQDSKKFLKIMFSYNNKELIINETVPNRFSPKSPDKAHLNLHINSLELGDSAVYFCASSPSGTGGYIQYFGAGTRLSVL.

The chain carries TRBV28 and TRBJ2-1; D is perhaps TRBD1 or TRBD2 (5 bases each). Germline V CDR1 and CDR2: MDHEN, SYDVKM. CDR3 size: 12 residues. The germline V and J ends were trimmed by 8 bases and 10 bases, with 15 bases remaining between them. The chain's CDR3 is CASSRGAYEQFF. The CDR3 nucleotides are TGTGCCAGCTCTCGGGGCGCCTACGAGCAGTTCTTC.

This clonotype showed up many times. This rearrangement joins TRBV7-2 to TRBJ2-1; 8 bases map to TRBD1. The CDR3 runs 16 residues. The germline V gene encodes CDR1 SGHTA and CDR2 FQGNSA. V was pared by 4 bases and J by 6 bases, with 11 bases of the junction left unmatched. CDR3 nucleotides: TGTGCCAGCAGCTCCTCCAGGGGGCGGTACCCCAATGAGCAGTTCTTC. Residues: CASSSSRGRYPNEQFF.